Described below is a single T cell receptor beta chain sequence and its context. Its antigen is unidentified. The sample belongs to a study of cytomegalovirus exposure and HLA in healthy donors. Study details: The early release's HLA-typed donors yielded approximately 82 million unique TCRs.

Findings and caveats of the study: Because they were indistinguishable, some V segments, including TRBV6-2 and TRBV6-3, were excluded.

In the PCR, 60 Vbeta and 13 Jbeta primers were used. TCRdb's copy holds only in-frame clones and misses some; the assay was immunoSEQ multiplex PCR. Seen here are 110,000 or so clones, 77% observed once, and the top ten hold over 9.5%. The V gene lost 6 bases and the J gene lost 7 bases, with 18 bases spanning the gap. The CDR3 covers 15 residues. Germline V gene lookup returns CDR1 MDHEN and CDR2 SYDVKM. This TCR was recovered from a man aged 35-49 years in good health and CMV-seropositive. Sequenced input: PBMCs. V usage is TRBV28 and J usage is TRBJ1-4; maybe TRBD1 (6 bases). CDR3: CASSRLGTLGEKLFF. The CDR3 DNA reads TGTGCCAGCAGCCGCCTCGGGACACTTGGTGAAAAACTGTTTTTT.